The 10 T cell receptor beta chains reported below all come from one sample, sequenced in a study of cytomegalovirus exposure and HLA in healthy donors. PCR primers comprised 60 Vbeta and 13 Jbeta primers. Some clones are missing from TCRdb's copy, which holds only in-frame ones; the method was immunoSEQ multiplex PCR. The sample contains approximately 200,000 clones, 70% to 80% of which appear only once. The sample taken for sequencing was PBMCs. The receptors were gathered from a woman aged 25 to 39 in good health and CMV-seropositive.

V and J are TRBV6-1 and TRBJ2-3; maybe TRBD2 (6 bases). V was cut by 6 bases and J by 2 bases, with 6 bases left in between. This CDR3 comprises 12 residues. CDR1 and CDR2 from the germline V gene are MNHNS and SASEGT. The DNA for the CDR3 is TGTGCCAGCAGGGACTACACAGATACGCAGTATTTT. Translated: CASRDYTDTQYF.

The gene calls are TRBV6-4 and TRBJ1-6; 11 bases match TRBD1. Looked up from germline, CDR1 is MRHNA and CDR2 is SNTAGT. The CDR3 sequence is 14 residues long. V dropped 6 bases and J dropped 7; count of bases not matched to a gene: 2. CDR3 in amino acids: CASRGQGVNSPLHF. The CDR3 DNA reads TGTGCCAGCAGGGGACAGGGGGTAAATTCACCCCTCCACTTT.

This chain joins TRBV4-1 and TRBJ2-7, with 9 bases aligning to TRBD1. J was trimmed by 5 bases and V by 0 bases; bases with no gene match: 11. Looked up from germline, CDR1 is MGHRA and CDR2 is YSYEKL. CDR3 length: 17 residues. Here the CDR3 DNA reads TGCGCCAGCAGCCAAGAGAGGGCACCGGGACAGGGCCACGAGCAGTACTTC. This gives the protein CASSQERAPGQGHEQYF.

The V call is TRBV30, the J call TRBJ1-1, with 8 bases lining up with TRBD1. Germline V gene data show CDR1 as GTSNPN and CDR2 as SVGIG (reference sequence). CDR3 length equals 13 residues. The trim removed 5 bases at V and 0 bases at J, leaving 2 bases unmatched. The CDR3 loop reads CAWDRGMNTEAFF. CDR3 nucleotide sequence: TGTGCCTGGGACAGGGGAATGAACACTGAAGCTTTCTTT.

DNA of the CDR3: TGCGCCAGCAGTGGCTTTGCGGGGGACAATGAGCAGTTCTTC. This codes for CASSGFAGDNEQFF. The V gene is TRBV10-2, the J gene TRBJ2-1; 7 bases map to TRBD2. The germline gives CDR1 WSHSY, CDR2 SAAADI. CDR3 length equals 14 residues. The V and J ends lost 4 bases and 5 bases, in that order; junction bases with no gene match: 5.

The CDR3 loop reads CASSVEGRAPGGYTF. CDR3 DNA sequence: TGTGCCAGCAGCGTAGAAGGGAGGGCCCCCGGGGGCTACACCTTC. The rearrangement links TRBV9 to TRBJ1-2; D gene uncertain. The length of the CDR3 is 15 residues. The ends were cut back, 0 bases at V and 8 bases at J, with 17 bases in the middle. Looked up from germline, CDR1 is SGDLS and CDR2 is YYNGEE.

This chain joins TRBV7-2 and TRBJ2-1; 11 bases are shared with TRBD2. Germline V lookup: CDR1 SGHTA, CDR2 FQGNSA. V shed 3 bases, J shed 7 bases, and the junction held 8 bases outside the gene matches. This CDR3 is built from 16 residues. CDR3 sequence: CASSFVLAGVGNEQFF. The CDR3, as DNA: TGTGCCAGCAGCTTCGTACTAGCGGGAGTGGGTAATGAGCAGTTCTTC.

This chain links TRBV5-6 with TRBJ2-3; tentative D call: TRBD1 (6 bases). The CDR3 extends over 15 amino acids. Germline-derived CDR1 and CDR2 are SGHDT and YYEEEE. Trimming stripped 2 bases from V and 2 bases from J, with 12 bases between. The chain's CDR3 is CASSFHRAPTDTQYF. CDR3 DNA sequence: TGTGCCAGCAGCTTTCACAGGGCCCCCACAGATACGCAGTATTTT.

This chain uses TRBV2 with TRBJ1-1; weak D call: TRBD1 (5 bases). This CDR3 is built from 13 residues. Trimming shortened V by 8 bases and J by 1 base, and 11 bases separated the two germline ends. Germline CDR1 reads SNHLY; CDR2 reads FYNNEI. In DNA form, the CDR3 reads TGTGCCAGCCCGGGCAGGGCGAACACTGAAGCTTTCTTT. It specifies CASPGRANTEAFF.

The V call is TRBV5-4, the J call TRBJ1-2; 7 positions match TRBD1. With 0 bases clipped from V and 4 bases from J, the junction kept 3 bases outside the gene matches. Germline-derived CDR1 and CDR2 are SGHNT and YYREEE (reference sequence). The CDR3 sequence is 14 residues long. This CDR3 reads CASSLGQGTYGYTF. CDR3 nucleotide sequence: TGTGCCAGCAGCTTGGGACAGGGTACCTATGGCTACACCTTC.